This T cell receptor beta chain derives from a study of cytomegalovirus exposure and HLA in healthy donors. The ends were cut back, 1 base at V and 6 bases at J, with 9 bases in the middle. Germline loops: CDR1 MNHEY, CDR2 SVGAGI. This CDR3 region has 14 residues. It was with 60 Vbeta and 13 Jbeta primers that the PCR ran. Profiling relied on immunoSEQ multiplex PCR, and the TCRdb table lists in-frame clones only, not all of them. The repertoire has a few hundred thousand clones, around 79% of them found once; the top ten carry more than 1.5%. The chain couples TRBV6-5 to TRBJ2-2, with D possibly being TRBD2 (7 bases). The TCR comes from a man aged 18 to 29 in good health and CMV-seronegative. What was sequenced was PBMCs. CDR3 coding DNA: TGTGCCAGCAGTTACTTAGGGGGGGCCGGGGAGCTGTTTTTT. Translation gives CASSYLGGAGELFF.